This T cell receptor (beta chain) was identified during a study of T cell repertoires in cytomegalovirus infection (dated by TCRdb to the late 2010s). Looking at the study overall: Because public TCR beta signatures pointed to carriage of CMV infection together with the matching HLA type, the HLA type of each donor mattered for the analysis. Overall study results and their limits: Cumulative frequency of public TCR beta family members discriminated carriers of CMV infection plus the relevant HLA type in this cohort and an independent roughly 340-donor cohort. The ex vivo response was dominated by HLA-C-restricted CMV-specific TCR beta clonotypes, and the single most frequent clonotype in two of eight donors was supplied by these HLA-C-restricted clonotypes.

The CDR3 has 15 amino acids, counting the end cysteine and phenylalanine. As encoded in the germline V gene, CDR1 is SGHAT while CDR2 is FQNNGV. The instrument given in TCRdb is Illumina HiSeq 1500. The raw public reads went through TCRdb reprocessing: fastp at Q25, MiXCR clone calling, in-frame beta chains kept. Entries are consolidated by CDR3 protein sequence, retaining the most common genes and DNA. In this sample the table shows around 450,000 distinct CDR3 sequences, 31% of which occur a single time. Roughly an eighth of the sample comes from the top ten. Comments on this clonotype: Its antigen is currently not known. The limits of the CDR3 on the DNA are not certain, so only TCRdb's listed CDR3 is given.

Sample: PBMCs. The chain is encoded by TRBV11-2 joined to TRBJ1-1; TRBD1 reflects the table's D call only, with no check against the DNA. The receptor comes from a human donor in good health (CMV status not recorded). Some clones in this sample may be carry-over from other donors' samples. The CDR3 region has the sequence CASSLGFGPGTEAFF.